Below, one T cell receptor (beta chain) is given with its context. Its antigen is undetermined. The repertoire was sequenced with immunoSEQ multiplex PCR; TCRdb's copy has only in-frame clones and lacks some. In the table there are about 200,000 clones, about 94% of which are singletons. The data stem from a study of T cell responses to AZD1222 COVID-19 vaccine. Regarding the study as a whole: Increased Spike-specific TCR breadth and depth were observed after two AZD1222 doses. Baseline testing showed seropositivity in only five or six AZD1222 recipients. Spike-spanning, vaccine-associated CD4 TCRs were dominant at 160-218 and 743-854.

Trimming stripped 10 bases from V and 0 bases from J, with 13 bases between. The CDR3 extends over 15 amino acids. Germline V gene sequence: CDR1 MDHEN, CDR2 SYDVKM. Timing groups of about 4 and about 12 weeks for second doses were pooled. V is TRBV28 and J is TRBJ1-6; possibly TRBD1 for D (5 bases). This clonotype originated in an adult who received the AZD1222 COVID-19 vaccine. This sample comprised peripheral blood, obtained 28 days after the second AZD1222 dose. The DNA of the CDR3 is TGTGCCACCCGGGACGCAGGCTCCTATAATTCACCCCTCCACTTT. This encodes CATRDAGSYNSPLHF.